This passage covers 13 T cell receptor beta chains from one sample sequenced in a study of T cell repertoires in cytomegalovirus infection. These receptors have no identified antigens. TCRdb recomputed calls from the reads with MiXCR, one row per CDR3 protein. The sample carries about a million distinct CDR3 sequences, approximately 31% recorded once. The sequences come from cultured CD8+ T cells from PBMCs, collected from culture after CMV antigen stimulation. All receptors derive from a human donor in good health (CMV status not recorded). Some clones in this sample may be carry-over from other donors' samples.

The rearrangement links TRBV9 to TRBJ1-2; TRBD1 might be the D (6 bases). From germline, CDR1 is SGDLS and CDR2 YYNGEE. Deletions cut 0 bases from V and 4 bases from J, with 22 bases between. The CDR3 has 18 residues. As DNA, the CDR3 is TGTGCCAGCAGCGTAGAACTTGGCGAACATCTCAGGGGCTATGGCTACACCTTC. Encoded protein: CASSVELGEHLRGYGYTF.

The chain recombines TRBV24-1 with TRBJ1-2; D ambiguous. The germline V gene encodes CDR1 KGHDR and CDR2 SFDVKD. This CDR3 region has 13 residues. V was trimmed by 4 bases and J by 5 bases, leaving 10 bases between them. The CDR3 here is CATSDRAGYGYTF. CDR3 nucleotides: TGTGCCACCAGTGACCGGGCGGGGTATGGCTACACCTTC.

This clonotype showed up just a few times. V gene TRBV7-2 combines with J gene TRBJ2-1; 10 bases fit TRBD2. Germline trimming cut 1 base from V and 2 bases from J; bases unmatched to any gene: 5. The germline gives CDR1 SGHTA, CDR2 FQGNSA. This CDR3 spans 17 amino acids. The CDR3: CASSLDVSGGAYNEQFF. In nucleotides, the CDR3 is TGTGCCAGCAGCTTAGATGTGAGCGGGGGGGCCTACAATGAGCAGTTCTTC. The full variable domain, rest sourced from reference TRBV7-2 and TRBJ2-1, is GAGVSQSPSNKVTEKGKDVELRCDPISGHTALYWYRQSLGQGLEFLIYFQGNSAPDKSGLPSDRFSAERTGGSVSTLTIQRTQQEDSAVYLCASSLDVSGGAYNEQFFGPGTRLTVL.

The chain joins TRBV29-1 to TRBJ2-6; D uncertain. V lost 1 base and J 4 bases, leaving 5 bases between the germline ends. The CDR3 length is 13 residues. The germline gives CDR1 SQVTM, CDR2 ANQGSEA. In DNA, the CDR3 is TGCAGCGTTGAAGGGCGCGGGGCCAACGTCCTGACTTTC. Its translation: CSVEGRGANVLTF.

This clonotype occurred a few times. The chain joins TRBV7-9 to TRBJ1-6; perhaps TRBD1 as D (5 bases). Germline V gene data show CDR1 as SEHNR and CDR2 as FQNEAQ (reference sequence). V gave up 6 bases and J gave up 3 bases, with 15 bases separating them. The CDR3 contains 16 residues. The CDR3 spells CASRYRDSLYNSPLHF. CDR3 in DNA: TGTGCCAGCAGATATCGTGACAGCCTCTATAATTCACCCCTCCACTTT.

V and J are TRBV28 and TRBJ2-1; D possibly corresponds to TRBD2 (5 bases). V lost 3 bases to trimming and J lost 4 bases, with 10 bases between them. The germline V gene encodes CDR1 MDHEN and CDR2 SYDVKM. The CDR3 extends over 14 amino acids. Here the CDR3 DNA reads TGTGCCAGCAGTTTCCCCAGCGGTTACAATGAGCAGTTCTTC. Translated: CASSFPSGYNEQFF.

In nucleotides, the CDR3 is TGTGCCAGCAGTGTGGGATGGAATCAGCCCCAGCATTTT. It is translated as CASSVGWNQPQHF. The V call is TRBV12-3 or TRBV12-4, the J call TRBJ1-5; D is unclear. The CDR3 covers 13 residues. V was pared by 5 bases and J by 4 bases, with 9 bases between.

The chain uses TRBV7-9 and TRBJ1-3, with D maybe TRBD1 (6 bases). With 4 bases removed from V and 4 bases from J, the gap between germline ends came to 14 bases. CDR3 size: 15 residues. Germline CDR1 SEHNR, CDR2 FQNEAQ (reference sequence). CDR3 DNA: TGTGCCAGCAGCTCGTATACAGGGCCAGGAAACACCATATATTTT. The encoded protein is CASSSYTGPGNTIYF. Combining the CDR3 with reference TRBV7-9 and TRBJ1-3 gives the whole variable domain DTGVSQNPRHKITKRGQNVTFRCDPISEHNRLYWYRQTLGQGPEFLTYFQNEAQLEKSRLLSDRFSAERPKGSFSTLEIQRTEQGDSAMYLCASSSYTGPGNTIYFGEGSWLTVV.

This clonotype was found a few times. The rearrangement joins TRBV6-6 to TRBJ2-1, with D maybe TRBD1 (6 bases). V was pared by 5 bases and J by 7 bases, with 21 bases between. Germline-derived CDR1 and CDR2 are MNHNY and SVGAGI (reference sequence). The CDR3 length is 16 residues. The CDR3 protein is CASSHHLVWGTNEQFF. The CDR3, as DNA: TGTGCCAGCAGTCATCACTTAGTCTGGGGGACAAATGAGCAGTTCTTC.

The V gene is TRBV27, the J gene TRBJ2-3; 15 nucleotides line up with TRBD2. This CDR3 region has 14 residues. V lost 4 bases and J lost 9; bases outside the gene matches: 2. The germline V gene has CDR1 MNHEY and CDR2 SMNVEV (reference sequence). The CDR3, as DNA: TGTGCCAGCAGTTCCGGGACTAGCGGGGGGACGCAGTATTTT. Its translation: CASSSGTSGGTQYF.

The V gene is TRBV20-1, the J gene TRBJ2-2; D tentatively reads TRBD1 or TRBD2 (6 bases each). V was pared by 3 bases and J by 3 bases, with 20 bases between. The germline V gene has CDR1 DFQATT and CDR2 SNEGSKA (reference sequence). The CDR3 covers 17 residues. The CDR3 DNA is TGCAGTGCTAGTCACCCCGTGAGGGGGGTCGACACCGGGGAGCTGTTTTTT. It codes for CSASHPVRGVDTGELFF.

V is TRBV7-9 and J is TRBJ1-4, with 7 bases identical to TRBD1. The CDR3 runs 19 residues. CDR1 and CDR2 (germline): SEHNR, FQNEAQ (reference sequence). The V and J ends lost 4 bases and 5 bases, in that order; junction bases with no gene match: 19. The chain's CDR3 is CASSSQTNRGEYRNEKLFF. The CDR3 DNA follows: TGTGCCAGCAGCTCCCAGACAAACAGGGGAGAATATCGGAATGAAAAACTGTTTTTT.

The chain recombines TRBV7-9 with TRBJ2-6, with D maybe TRBD2 (5 bases). Germline loops: CDR1 SEHNR, CDR2 FQNEAQ (reference sequence). The CDR3 has 20 amino acids. Between the trimmed V and J ends, which lost 5 bases and 0 bases, there was a span of 23 bases. The CDR3 DNA follows: TGTGCCAGCAGCACATCCCTGGGAGCGCTATCCAGCTCTGGGGCCAACGTCCTGACTTTC. Translating gives CASSTSLGALSSSGANVLTF.